This T cell receptor (beta chain) stems from a study of blood T cell repertoires in COVID-19. Turning to the study itself: Whether acute or convalescent, the COVID-19 samples came from the United States, Italy and Spain.

As handled by the study authors: For nucleated cells, counts were estimated from reference gene primer amplification. Libraries were prepared by immunoSEQ multiplex PCR; TCRdb keeps only in-frame clonotypes and omits some of them. V and J calls and clone size are those listed in that table; D and trimming were worked out from the DNA. The table includes 250,000 to 350,000 clones, around nine tenths detected once. The CDR3 runs 14 residues. Germline values: CDR1 SGHAT, CDR2 FQDESV (reference sequence). Deletions cut 4 bases from V and 1 base from J, with 11 bases between. The source is a woman aged 55-69 years with acute or convalescent COVID-19. The V call is TRBV11-1, the J call TRBJ2-7; a possible D gene is TRBD1 (5 bases). The sample comprised peripheral blood. The CDR3 loop reads CASSYTGKSYEQYF. CDR3 nucleotides: TGTGCCAGCAGCTATACAGGAAAATCCTACGAGCAGTACTTC.